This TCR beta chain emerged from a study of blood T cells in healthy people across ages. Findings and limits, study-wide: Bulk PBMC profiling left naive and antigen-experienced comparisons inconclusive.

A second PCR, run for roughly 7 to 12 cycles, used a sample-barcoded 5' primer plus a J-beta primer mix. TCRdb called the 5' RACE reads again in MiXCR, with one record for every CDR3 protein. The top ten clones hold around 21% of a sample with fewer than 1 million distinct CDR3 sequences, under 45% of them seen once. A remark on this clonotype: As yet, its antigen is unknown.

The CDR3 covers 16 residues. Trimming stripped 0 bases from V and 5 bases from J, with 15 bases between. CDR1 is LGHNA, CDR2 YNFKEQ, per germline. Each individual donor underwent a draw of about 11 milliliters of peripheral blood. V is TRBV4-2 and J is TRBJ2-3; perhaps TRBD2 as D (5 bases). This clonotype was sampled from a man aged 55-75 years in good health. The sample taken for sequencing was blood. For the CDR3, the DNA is TGTGCCAGCAGCCAAGAAAAGGGAGTAGATGGAGATACGCAGTATTTT. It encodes CASSQEKGVDGDTQYF.